This record concerns one T cell receptor beta chain sequence. This CDR3 has 14 amino acids. Germline lookup yields CDR1 LNHNV and CDR2 YYDKDF (reference sequence). Deletions cut 3 bases from V and 2 bases from J, with 11 bases between. This entry comes from a study of T-cell reconstitution after alpha-beta-depleted transplantation in children. The authors prepared the TCRbeta library with unique molecular identifiers. TCRdb processed the PCR reads anew with MiXCR; each CDR3 protein has one entry. The sample carries 600,000 to 700,000 distinct CDR3 sequences, roughly 15% recorded once. The chain links TRBV15 to TRBJ2-7; D unresolved. The source was PBMCs from the stem cell graft donor, collected from the stem cell graft. The receptor comes from a human donor who donated a stem cell graft to a child with acute myeloid leukemia. This chain's CDR3 is CATSSMDGAYEQYF. DNA for the CDR3: TGTGCCACCAGCAGCATGGACGGAGCCTACGAGCAGTACTTC.